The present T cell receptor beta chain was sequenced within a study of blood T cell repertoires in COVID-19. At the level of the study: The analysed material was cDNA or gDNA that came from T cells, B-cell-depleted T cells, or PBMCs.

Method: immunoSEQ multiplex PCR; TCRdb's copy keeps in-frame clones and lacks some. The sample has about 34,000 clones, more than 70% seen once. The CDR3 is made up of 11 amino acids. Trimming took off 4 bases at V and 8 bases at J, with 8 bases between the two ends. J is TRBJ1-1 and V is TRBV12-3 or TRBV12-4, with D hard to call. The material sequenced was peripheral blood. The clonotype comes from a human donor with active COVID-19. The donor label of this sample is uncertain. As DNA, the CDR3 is TGTGCCAGCAGTTCACTCTGGGAAGCTTTCTTT. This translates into CASSSLWEAFF.